The 16 T cell receptor beta chains presented below share a single source sample, sequenced in a study of blood T cells in healthy people across ages. PCR was performed a second time for about 7 to 12 cycles using a sample-barcoded 5' primer and a J-beta primer mix. From the 5' RACE reads, TCRdb called clonotypes with MiXCR, one entry per CDR3 protein. The data contain some 1.8 million distinct CDR3 sequences, around 40% of them singletons. The sequenced sample consisted of blood. The receptors shown here come from a human donor in good health.

V and J are TRBV29-1 and TRBJ1-5; no firm D call. This CDR3 comprises 12 residues. Germline-derived CDR1 and CDR2 are SQVTM and ANQGSEA. The V gene lost 4 bases and the J gene lost 3 bases, with 7 bases spanning the gap. CDR3 in DNA: TGCAGCGTTGCCCTCCCCAATCAGCCCCAGCATTTT. Amino acids: CSVALPNQPQHF.

This chain uses TRBV6-4 with TRBJ1-1; TRBD1 agrees at 7 bases. CDR3 length: 15 amino acids. Germline CDR1 MRHNA, CDR2 SNTAGT. J gave up 4 bases and V 7 bases, and 12 bases lay outside the gene matches. DNA for the CDR3: TGTGCCAGCACTCTAAACCCAGGGGGAGGCACTGAAGCTTTCTTT. It encodes CASTLNPGGGTEAFF.

The genes are TRBV20-1 and TRBJ1-2; D uncertain. CDR1 is DFQATT, CDR2 SNEGSKA, per germline (reference sequence). V was clipped by 1 base and J by 4 bases, with 7 bases between them. This CDR3 has 12 residues. CDR3 nucleotide sequence: TGCAGTGCTAGAGTGCCTGGCTATGGCTACACCTTC. It translates to CSARVPGYGYTF.

In this sample, this clonotype turned up once. Germline is not matched at one junction end, which may reflect a read error. The chain combines TRBV12-3 or TRBV12-4 with TRBJ2-7; tentative D call: TRBD1 (5 bases). The CDR3 sequence is 15 residues long. The CDR3 DNA follows: TGTGCCAACAGTTTTTGGGGCCCCAGCTCCTACGAGCAGTACTTC. Translating gives CANSFWGPSSYEQYF.

The chain joins TRBV7-9 to TRBJ2-3; weak D call: TRBD2 (5 bases). V was clipped by 5 bases and J by 1 base, with 16 bases between them. The CDR3 spans 16 residues. Germline assignment: CDR1 SEHNR and CDR2 FQNEAQ (reference sequence). The CDR3 reads CASSPRGLLGTDTQYF. In DNA form, the CDR3 reads TGTGCCAGCAGCCCCCGAGGGCTCCTAGGCACAGATACGCAGTATTTT.

The chain has TRBV4-3 and TRBJ2-2; D possibly corresponds to TRBD2 (5 bases). This CDR3 region has 16 residues. The V gene's germline CDR1 is LGHNA and CDR2 YSLEER. V was clipped by 0 bases and J by 8 bases, with 16 bases between them. CDR3 nucleotides: TGCGCCAGCAGCCAAGACCCCTTTACTAGATCGGGGGAGCTGTTTTTT. Translating gives CASSQDPFTRSGELFF.

The DNA for the CDR3 is TGTGCCAGCAGTTTACGACAGTTTTACAATGAGCAGTTCTTC. Protein: CASSLRQFYNEQFF. The chain links TRBV12-3 or TRBV12-4 to TRBJ2-1, with a possible D match to TRBD1 (5 bases). The CDR3 has 14 amino acids. Trimming removed 2 bases from V and 4 bases from J, with 9 bases in between.

For this clonotype: Its ends do not fully match the called genes, so a read error is possible. This chain links TRBV13 with TRBJ1-2; D is possibly TRBD1 (6 bases). The CDR3 extends over 13 amino acids. Germline-derived CDR1 and CDR2 are PRHDT and FYEKMQ (reference sequence). The CDR3 nucleotides read TGTGCCAGCAGCTCCGATACAGGGTATGACTACACCTTC. Its protein is CASSSDTGYDYTF.

This clonotype was observed many times. The rearrangement joins TRBV20-1 to TRBJ1-2, with D hard to call. With 6 bases removed from V and 2 bases from J, the gap between germline ends came to 16 bases. CDR1 is DFQATT and CDR2 is SNEGSKA in the germline V gene (reference sequence). The CDR3 runs 14 residues. This CDR3 reads CSAAGGRRNYGYTF. CDR3 in DNA: TGCAGTGCCGCCGGAGGCAGAAGAAACTATGGCTACACCTTC.

This clonotype was counted between two and nine times. The rearrangement uses TRBV12-3 or TRBV12-4 and TRBJ2-7; D could derive from TRBD1 or TRBD2 (5 bases each). CDR3 size: 14 residues. V lost 5 bases to trimming and J lost 0 bases, with 11 bases between them. The CDR3 loop reads CASSLGTHSYEQYF. The CDR3 coding sequence is TGTGCCAGCAGTCTCGGGACGCACTCCTACGAGCAGTACTTC.

This clonotype was observed many times. This chain joins TRBV5-5 and TRBJ2-1, with D unresolved. V was pared by 1 base and J by 9 bases, with 8 bases between. CDR1 SGHKS and CDR2 YYEKEE come from the germline V gene (reference sequence). The CDR3 runs to 12 residues. The CDR3 here is CASSLIGGEQFF. The CDR3 coding sequence is TGTGCCAGCAGCTTGATTGGTGGTGAGCAGTTCTTC.

There are many counts of this clonotype. This chain links TRBV29-1 with TRBJ2-5; perhaps TRBD2 as D (7 bases). Germline CDR1 SQVTM, CDR2 ANQGSEA. CDR3 length equals 12 residues. V was clipped by 7 bases and J by 5 bases, with 14 bases between them. The CDR3 sequence is CSASGGEETQYF. The DNA for the CDR3 is TGCAGCGCCTCGGGGGGCGAGGAGACCCAGTACTTC.

The V call is TRBV5-1, the J call TRBJ2-1, with 10 bases fitting TRBD2. V shed 2 bases, J shed 4 bases, and the junction held 6 bases outside the gene matches. This CDR3 has 16 residues. CDR1 and CDR2 from the germline V gene are SGHRS and YFSETQ. CDR3 bases: TGCGCCAGCAGCTTTACAGCGGGGGGGATTTACAATGAGCAGTTCTTC. Translating gives CASSFTAGGIYNEQFF.

A word on this clonotype: A read error may explain this, as a much larger clone is one base away. The rearrangement uses TRBV12-3 or TRBV12-4 and TRBJ1-2, with D possibly matching TRBD1 (6 bases). The CDR3 runs to 13 residues. This CDR3 reads CTSSPLNRAGYTF. The CDR3 bases are TGTACCAGCAGTCCCTTAAACAGGGCTGGCTACACCTTC.

This sequence joins TRBV29-1 and TRBJ2-1; D might be TRBD1 or TRBD2, each matching 5 bases. The DNA matches TRBJ2-7 better at its end, which makes the J call doubtful. The CDR3 is made up of 14 amino acids. The germline V gene encodes CDR1 SQVTM and CDR2 ANQGSEA. DNA for the CDR3: TGCAGCGTTGAGCAAACGGGACCATACTACGAGCAGTACTTC. Translated, it gives CSVEQTGPYYEQYF.

With respect to this clonotype: The missing conserved phenylalanine or tryptophan at the end of this CDR3 makes a read error likely. This rearrangement joins TRBV14 to TRBJ1-6; 11 bases agree with TRBD1. The CDR3 extends over 15 amino acids. CDR1 and CDR2 (germline): SGHDN, FVKESK. V was clipped by 5 bases and J by 10 bases; unmatched bases: 7. CDR3 bases: TGTGCCAGCAGCGCGAGGACAGGGGGCGCGTCACCCCTCCACTGT. This sequence encodes CASSARTGGASPLHC.